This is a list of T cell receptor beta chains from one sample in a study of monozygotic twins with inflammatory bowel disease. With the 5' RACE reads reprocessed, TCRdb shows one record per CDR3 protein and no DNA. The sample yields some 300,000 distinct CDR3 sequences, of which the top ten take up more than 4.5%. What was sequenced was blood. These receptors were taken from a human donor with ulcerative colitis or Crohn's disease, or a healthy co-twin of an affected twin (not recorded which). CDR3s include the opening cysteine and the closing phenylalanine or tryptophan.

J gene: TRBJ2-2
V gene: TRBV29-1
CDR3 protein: CSVGAGAGELFF

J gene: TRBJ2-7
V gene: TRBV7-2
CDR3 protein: CASSLGLAGAYEQYF

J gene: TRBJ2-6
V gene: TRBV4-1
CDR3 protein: CASSQDSEGSTGANVLTF

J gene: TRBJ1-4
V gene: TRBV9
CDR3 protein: CASSPRGTVGRGEKLFF

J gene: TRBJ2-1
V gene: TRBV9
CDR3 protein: CASSVEGGLLNEQFF

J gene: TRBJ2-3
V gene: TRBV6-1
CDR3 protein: CASRNYRDSYTDTQYF

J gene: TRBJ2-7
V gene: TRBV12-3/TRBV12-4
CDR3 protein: CASRHTIHDRGNAYEQYF

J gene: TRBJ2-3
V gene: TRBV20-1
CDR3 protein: CSANPTWGTDTQYF

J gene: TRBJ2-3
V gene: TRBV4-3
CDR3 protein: CASSTAGGPIDTQYF

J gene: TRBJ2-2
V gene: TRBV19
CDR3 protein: CASRGTGRTGELFF

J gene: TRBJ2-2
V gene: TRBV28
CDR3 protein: CASSFNTGGELFF

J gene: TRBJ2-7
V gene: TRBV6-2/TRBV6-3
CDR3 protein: CASSYSGTGGYEQYF

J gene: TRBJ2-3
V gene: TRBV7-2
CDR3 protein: CASSLLRDTQYF

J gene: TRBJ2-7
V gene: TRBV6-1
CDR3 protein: CASSGQRREQYF

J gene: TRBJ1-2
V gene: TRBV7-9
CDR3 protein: CASSRAGGESYGYTF

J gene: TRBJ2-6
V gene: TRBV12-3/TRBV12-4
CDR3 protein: CASKPGQGYSGANVLTF

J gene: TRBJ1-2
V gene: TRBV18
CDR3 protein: CASSPRQEIIYGYTF

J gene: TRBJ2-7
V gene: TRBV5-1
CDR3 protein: CASSLEGQSYEQYF

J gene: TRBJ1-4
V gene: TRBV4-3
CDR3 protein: CASSQEIKTNEKLFF

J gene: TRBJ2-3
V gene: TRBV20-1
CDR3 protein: CSGLRDRNTDTQYF

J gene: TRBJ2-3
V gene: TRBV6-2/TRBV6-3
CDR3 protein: CASSYSGRGTDTQYF

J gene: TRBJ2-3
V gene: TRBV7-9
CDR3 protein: CASSLTSGRADTQYF

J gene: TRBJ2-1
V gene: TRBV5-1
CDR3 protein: CASSFPATKGQPLNEQFF

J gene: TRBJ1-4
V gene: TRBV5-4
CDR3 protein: CASSLGGTGASFGEKLFF

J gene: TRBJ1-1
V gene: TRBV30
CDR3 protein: CAWSVAGFSEAFF

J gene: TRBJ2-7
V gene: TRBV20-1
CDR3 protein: CSAYTGLNSYEQYF

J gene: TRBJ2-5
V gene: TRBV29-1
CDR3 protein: CSVEVQGGQETQYF

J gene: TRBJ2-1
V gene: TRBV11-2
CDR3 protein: CASRTLAGQFNEQFF

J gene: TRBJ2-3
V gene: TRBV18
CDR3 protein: CASSPGQILAADTQYF

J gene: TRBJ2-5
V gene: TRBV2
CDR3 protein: CASTFTSAQETQYF

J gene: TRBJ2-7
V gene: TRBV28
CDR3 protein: CASSSGLAGVSYEQYF